One sample yielded the 9 T cell receptor beta chains listed below, sequenced in a study of human T cells and chemical hapten exposure. TCRdb analysed the RACE reads with MiXCR anew, one entry per CDR3 protein. This table holds fewer than 85,000 distinct CDR3 sequences, about a tenth found once. Noted time point: patch test 2, 6 weeks after DPC sensitization. Indicated treatment: therapeutic diphenylcyclopropenone sensitization with weekly scalp DPC. The sequencing used whole blood, collected in connection with sensitization to the hapten diphenylcyclopropenone (DPC). The receptors stem from a woman younger than 45 with alopecia areata. Some clones in this sample may be carry-over from other donors' samples.

This clonotype was detected ten times or more. The chain joins TRBV7-2 to TRBJ1-6; D gene uncertain. The CDR3 is 15 amino acids. The germline V gene has CDR1 SGHTA and CDR2 FQGNSA. V was cut by 2 bases and J by 1 base, with 6 bases left in between. The CDR3 coding sequence is TGTGCCAGCAGCTTATCAGGTTCCTATAATTCACCCCTCCACTTT. Translation gives CASSLSGSYNSPLHF.

In its sample, this clonotype was seen many times. This sequence joins TRBV5-4 and TRBJ1-1, with D perhaps matching TRBD1 (6 bases). The CDR3 is made up of 15 amino acids. Looked up from germline, CDR1 is SGHNT and CDR2 is YYREEE (reference sequence). V dropped 1 base and J dropped 0 bases, with 10 bases sitting between them. This CDR3 is CASSLSTGMNTEAFF. CDR3 DNA: TGTGCCAGCAGCTTGAGTACAGGGATGAACACTGAAGCTTTCTTT.

This clonotype was observed a handful of times. The chain couples TRBV9 to TRBJ1-3; TRBD1 matches at 7 bases. Trimming removed 4 bases from V and 2 bases from J; junction bases left unmatched: 12. This CDR3 is 17 amino acids long. Germline lookup yields CDR1 SGDLS and CDR2 YYNGEE. CDR3 region: CASSTGGTVVTGNTIYF. The CDR3 nucleotides read TGTGCCAGCAGCACCGGAGGGACAGTGGTAACTGGAAACACCATATATTTT.

This clonotype has just a few counts. The chain is built from TRBV9 and TRBJ2-2; 9 nucleotides match TRBD2. The CDR3 runs 19 residues. CDR1 is SGDLS, CDR2 YYNGEE, per germline. V shed 1 base and J 3 bases; nucleotides not matched to a gene: 13. This chain's CDR3 is CASSVSVRAGGPDTGELFF. The CDR3, as DNA: TGTGCCAGCAGCGTATCGGTCCGGGCGGGAGGGCCTGACACCGGGGAGCTGTTTTTT.

This clonotype was detected a few times. This chain links TRBV18 with TRBJ2-5; D is ambiguous. Per the germline V gene, CDR1 is KGHSH and CDR2 is LQKENI. Trimming cost V 0 bases and J 1 base, with 9 bases left between them. The CDR3 contains 15 residues. The CDR3 region is CASSPPSQPQETQYF. The CDR3 region has the DNA TGTGCCAGCTCACCACCTAGCCAGCCCCAAGAGACCCAGTACTTC.

For this clonotype: This may be a read error, as it is one base from a much larger clone. The chain joins TRBV6-6 to TRBJ2-2, with D possibly matching TRBD1 (5 bases). Trimming took 8 bases from V and 4 from J, leaving 17 bases between them. Germline assignment: CDR1 MNHNY and CDR2 SVGAGI (reference sequence). The CDR3 loop spans 15 amino acids. CDR3 amino acids: CASSKTASSTGELFF. The CDR3 nucleotides are TGTGCCAGCTCCAAGACAGCTTCGAGCACCGGGGAGCTGTTTTTT.

This clonotype appeared many times. The rearrangement links TRBV7-3 to TRBJ2-7; TRBD2 matches at 14 bases. J lost 5 bases, V lost 5 bases, and 5 bases had no gene match. CDR3 length equals 15 residues. Germline assignment: CDR1 SGHTA and CDR2 FQGTGA. The CDR3 spells CASSTGLAGVNEQYF. DNA for the CDR3: TGTGCCAGCAGCACGGGACTAGCGGGAGTCAACGAGCAGTACTTC.

This clonotype was recorded many times. This rearrangement joins TRBV25-1 to TRBJ1-6; 7 bases line up with TRBD1. Looked up from germline, CDR1 is MGHDK and CDR2 is SYGVNS. Germline trimming cut 5 bases from V and 7 bases from J; bases unmatched to any gene: 8. This CDR3 comprises 15 residues. CDR3 DNA sequence: TGTGCCAGCAGTAGGGGGACAGCAAAAAATTCACCCCTCCACTTT. Residues: CASSRGTAKNSPLHF.

This clonotype was seen repeatedly, ten times or more. The rearrangement uses TRBV9 and TRBJ1-1, with 9 bases lining up with TRBD1. V dropped 4 bases and J dropped 4; count of bases not matched to a gene: 5. The CDR3 loop spans 14 amino acids. Per germline, CDR1 SGDLS and CDR2 YYNGEE. In DNA, the CDR3 is TGTGCCAGCAGCCCGGGGGACAGGGCCACTGAAGCTTTCTTT. This gives the protein CASSPGDRATEAFF.